This TCR beta chain was profiled in a study of cytomegalovirus exposure and HLA in healthy donors. This CDR3 is 15 amino acids long. Trimming cost V 0 bases and J 5 bases, with 13 bases left between them. CDR1 and CDR2 (germline): SGHDN, FVKESK. Findings and limits, study-wide: A few chains linked to CMV were shown in vitro to be specific for CMV antigens. A later analysis reportedly found fewer N-insertions in an Asian-associated ancestry cluster than the roughly 680-donor mean. The listing of roughly 160 TCR beta chains classed them as cytomegalovirus-associated.

Comment on this clone: Its antigen is unidentified.

PCR used 60 Vbeta primers and 13 Jbeta primers. Here immunoSEQ multiplex PCR was the method, and the copy in TCRdb shows in-frame clones only, minus some. The table lists around 150,000 clones, about 78% of them singletons, with around 1.4% in the top ten. The specimen sequenced was PBMCs. The chain links TRBV14 to TRBJ1-1; no definite D call. The clonotype was recovered from a male donor in good health and CMV-seronegative. CDR3 coding DNA: TGTGCCAGCAGCCAAGATCCCCCGGGGAGAACTGAAGCTTTCTTT. Translating it yields CASSQDPPGRTEAFF.